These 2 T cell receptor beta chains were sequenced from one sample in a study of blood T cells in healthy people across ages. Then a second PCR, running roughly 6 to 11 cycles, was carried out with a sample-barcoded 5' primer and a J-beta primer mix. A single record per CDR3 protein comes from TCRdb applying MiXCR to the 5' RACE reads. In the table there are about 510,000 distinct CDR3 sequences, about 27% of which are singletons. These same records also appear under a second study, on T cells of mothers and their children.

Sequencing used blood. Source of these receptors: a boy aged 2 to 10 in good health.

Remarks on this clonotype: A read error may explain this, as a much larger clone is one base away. This CDR3 reads CASGSGQKNTEAFF. The CDR3 DNA follows: TGTGCCAGCGGTTCGGGACAGAAGAACACTGAAGCTTTCTTT. The chain joins TRBV6-5 to TRBJ1-1; 7 bases map to TRBD1. The germline CDR1 and CDR2 sequences are MNHEY and SVGAGI. The CDR3 contains 14 residues. The trim removed 8 bases at V and 1 base at J, leaving 7 bases unmatched.

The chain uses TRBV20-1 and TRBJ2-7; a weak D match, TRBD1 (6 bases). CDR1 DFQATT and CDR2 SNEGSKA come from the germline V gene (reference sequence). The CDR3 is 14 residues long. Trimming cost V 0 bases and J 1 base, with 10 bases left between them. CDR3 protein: CSARDWGTSYEQYF. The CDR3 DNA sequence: TGCAGTGCTAGAGATTGGGGGACATCCTACGAGCAGTACTTC.